The 10 T cell receptor beta chains in this list originate from one sample, sequenced in a study of CD8 T cells in ankylosing spondylitis. A single record per CDR3 protein comes from TCRdb applying MiXCR to the 5' RACE reads. The data hold about 340,000 distinct CDR3 sequences, with roughly 14% observed a single time. Sequences were obtained from blood, either unsorted or a sorted T cell fraction (not recorded which). The receptors come from a male donor with ankylosing spondylitis or in good health (not recorded which).

In this sample, this clonotype turned up a few times. J is TRBJ2-2 and V is TRBV7-9; no clear D. The CDR3 totals 14 residues. CDR1 SEHNR and CDR2 FQNEAQ come from the germline V gene (reference sequence). Trimming pared 1 base from V and 1 base from J, leaving 4 bases between. Here the CDR3 reads CASSLVWNTGELFF. CDR3 nucleotides: TGTGCCAGCAGCTTAGTTTGGAACACCGGGGAGCTGTTTTTT.

There are a few counts of this clonotype. This sequence joins TRBV3-1 and TRBJ1-2; D is uncertain. V was trimmed by 1 base and J by 8 bases, leaving 11 bases between them. The CDR3 sequence is 13 residues long. CDR1 LGHDT and CDR2 YNNKEL come from the germline V gene (reference sequence). The CDR3 sequence is CASSQGSQPGYTF. The CDR3 bases are TGTGCCAGCAGCCAAGGGTCCCAGCCGGGCTACACCTTC.

The chain links TRBV24-1 to TRBJ2-3, with 9 bases fitting TRBD1. The CDR3 is 16 residues long. Germline CDR1 and CDR2: KGHDR and SFDVKD. V lost 5 bases to trimming and J lost 4 bases; unmatched junction nucleotides: 9. The chain's CDR3 is CATSAATGTGPDTQYF. CDR3 bases: TGTGCCACCAGTGCCGCAACCGGGACAGGGCCAGATACGCAGTATTTT.

The chain employs TRBV29-1 and TRBJ1-3; the match to TRBD1 covers 7 bases. Germline V gives CDR1 SQVTM, CDR2 ANQGSEA. The CDR3 covers 14 residues. V lost 2 bases to trimming and J lost 1 base; unmatched junction nucleotides: 2. CDR3 sequence (DNA): TGCAGCGTTGAAAAGGGGGCGTCTGGAAACACCATATATTTT. Translation: CSVEKGASGNTIYF. Based on the CDR3 plus reference TRBV29-1 and TRBJ1-3, the full variable domain is SAVISQKPSRDICQRGTSLTIQCQVDSQVTMMFWYRQQPGQSLTLIATANQGSEATYESGFVIDKFPISRPNLTFSTLTVSNMSPEDSSIYLCSVEKGASGNTIYFGEGSWLTVV.

This clonotype was counted only a few times. The rearrangement joins TRBV7-2 to TRBJ2-1, with 7 positions matching TRBD1. With V trimmed by 5 bases and J by 4 bases, 8 bases remained unmatched. CDR1 and CDR2 (germline): SGHTA, FQGNSA. The CDR3 is 15 residues long. CDR3 protein: CASSPTGTAYNEQFF. Here the CDR3 DNA reads TGTGCCAGCAGCCCGACCGGGACAGCGTACAATGAGCAGTTCTTC.

The V gene is TRBV3-1, the J gene TRBJ1-1, with a weak D call TRBD1 (5 bases). The CDR3 is 14 amino acids. CDR1 is LGHDT and CDR2 is YNNKEL in the germline V gene (reference sequence). Trimming left V 7 bases short and J 1 base short, with 13 bases between. The chain's CDR3 is CASNPGRGNTEAFF. As DNA, the CDR3 is TGTGCCAGCAACCCAGGGAGAGGGAACACTGAAGCTTTCTTT.

This clonotype turned up a few times. The chain recombines TRBV6-5 with TRBJ2-1, with D perhaps TRBD1 (6 bases). Germline V gene lookup returns CDR1 MNHEY and CDR2 SVGAGI. Trimming removed 6 bases from V and 9 bases from J, with 12 bases in between. The CDR3 length is 12 residues. CDR3 in DNA: TGTGCCAGCAGCTTTACAGGGATTGAGCAGTTCTTC. Residues: CASSFTGIEQFF.

This clonotype was seen repeatedly, ten times or more. The chain recombines TRBV5-1 with TRBJ1-2; 7 bases align to TRBD1. This CDR3 comprises 13 residues. The ends lost 0 bases at V and 8 bases at J; junction bases unmatched: 4. CDR1 and CDR2 from the germline V gene are SGHRS and YFSETQ. The CDR3 region is CASSLETGHGYTF. The CDR3 DNA reads TGCGCCAGCAGCTTGGAGACAGGGCACGGCTACACCTTC.

This clonotype appeared a few times. The chain employs TRBV5-1 and TRBJ2-7; either TRBD1 or TRBD2 may fit D (6 bases each). V was trimmed by 4 bases and J by 6 bases, leaving 17 bases between them. This CDR3 spans 14 amino acids. In germline, CDR1 is SGHRS, CDR2 YFSETQ. As DNA, the CDR3 is TGCGCCAGCAGCCACCTAGGGGGGTCTACCGAGCAGTACTTC. Translated, it gives CASSHLGGSTEQYF.

This clonotype occurred a few times. The chain recombines TRBV6-5 with TRBJ2-1; 9 bases match TRBD1. The germline CDR1 and CDR2 sequences are MNHEY and SVGAGI. This CDR3 region has 15 residues. V shed 4 bases, J shed 7 bases, and the junction held 8 bases outside the gene matches. CDR3 in DNA: TGTGCCAGCAGTTCCCGGACAGGGGCGCTGAATGAGCAGTTCTTC. This encodes CASSSRTGALNEQFF.